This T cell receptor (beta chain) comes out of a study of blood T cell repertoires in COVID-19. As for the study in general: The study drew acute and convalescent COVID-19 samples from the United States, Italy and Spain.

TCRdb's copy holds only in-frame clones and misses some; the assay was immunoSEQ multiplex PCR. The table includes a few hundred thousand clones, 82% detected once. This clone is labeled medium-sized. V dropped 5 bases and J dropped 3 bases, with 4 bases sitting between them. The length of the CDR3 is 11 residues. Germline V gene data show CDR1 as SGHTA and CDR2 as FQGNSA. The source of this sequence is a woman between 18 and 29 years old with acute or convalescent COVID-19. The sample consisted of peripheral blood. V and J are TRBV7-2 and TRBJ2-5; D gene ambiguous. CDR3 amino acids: CASSTEETQYF. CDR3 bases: TGTGCCAGCAGCACAGAAGAGACCCAGTACTTC.